A single TCR beta chain is shown here with its context. The sample is drawn from a study of control samples from healthy donors and cancer patients. Trimming cost V 4 bases and J 3 bases; bases outside gene matches: 7. Looked up from germline, CDR1 is MGHRA and CDR2 is YSYEKL. This CDR3 spans 15 amino acids. Some clones are missing from TCRdb's copy, which holds only in-frame ones; the method was immunoSEQ multiplex PCR. The sample lists tens of thousands of clones; 91% were seen once. The sequence derives from a man under 40 in good health. Sequenced material: blood. This rearrangement joins TRBV4-1 to TRBJ2-7; 9 bases agree with TRBD1. Here the CDR3 reads CASSPRQGGNYEQYF. Here the CDR3 DNA reads TGCGCCAGCAGCCCTCGACAGGGGGGCAACTACGAGCAGTACTTC.